The 3 T cell receptor beta chains reported below all come from one sample, sequenced in a study of metastatic and nonmetastatic thyroid tumors. With MiXCR, TCRdb called clones anew from the PCR reads. Here the sample spans roughly 15,000 clones, approximately 12% being singletons. Every patient underwent thyroid surgery untreated. The sample was blood. All receptors come from a female donor with papillary thyroid cancer or a benign thyroid nodule (not recorded which). Some clones in this sample may be carry-over from other donors' samples.

This clone was detected many times. The V gene is TRBV12-3 or TRBV12-4, the J gene TRBJ2-3, with 13 positions matching TRBD2. The J segment lost 7 bases and the V segment lost 5 bases, leaving 9 bases of the junction unmatched. The CDR3 totals 16 residues. The CDR3 DNA reads TGTGCCAGCAGTCCGAGTGAGACTAGCGGGGGGAATACGCAGTATTTT. Its protein is CASSPSETSGGNTQYF.

The chain is built from TRBV3-1 and TRBJ1-2, with TRBD1 matching over 11 bases. From germline, CDR1 is LGHDT and CDR2 YNNKEL (reference sequence). With V trimmed by 1 base and J by 8 bases, 3 bases remained unmatched. This CDR3 has 14 amino acids. The CDR3 here is CASSQGTGGRGYTF. CDR3 nucleotides: TGTGCCAGCAGCCAAGGGACAGGGGGCAGGGGCTACACCTTC.

This clone was counted at least ten times. The chain joins TRBV19 to TRBJ1-5, with 7 bases lining up with TRBD1. Trimming removed 7 bases from V and 0 bases from J; junction bases left unmatched: 6. The CDR3 consists of 15 residues. Looked up from germline, CDR1 is LNHDA and CDR2 is SQIVND (reference sequence). In DNA, the CDR3 is TGTGCCAGTAAAGGGACAGACAATAGCAATCAGCCCCAGCATTTT. It yields the protein CASKGTDNSNQPQHF.